This entry is about one T cell receptor (beta chain). Its specificity is not known. The entry originates in a study of CD8+CD57+ T cells in acquired aplastic anemia. Turning to the study itself: The mean DNA yield obtained from sorted CD4+ and CD8+ cells came to approximately 3.2 ug. General study points: The study identified roughly 31 CD8+ CDR3 sequences shared by patients and controls. In CD8+ cells, Simpson's diversity showed no significant difference between patients and controls.

It was patients with CD8+CD57+ cell expansion by flow cytometry who were chosen for sequencing. Profiles of TCR beta VDJ and CDR3 were generated from a genomic DNA template. In TCRdb, the reads were re-called with MiXCR into one record per CDR3 protein. The sample lists about 220,000 distinct CDR3 sequences, about 44% occurring once. Trimming cost V 3 bases and J 2 bases, with 8 bases left between them. The CDR3 sequence is 13 residues long. Germline CDR1 DFQATT, CDR2 SNEGSKA (reference sequence). This chain connects TRBV20-1 to TRBJ1-3; D gene unclear. The sample consisted of sorted CD4+, CD8+, or CD8+CD57+ T cells (not recorded which) from PBMCs. This sequence was found in a human donor with aplastic anemia. DNA for the CDR3: TGCAGTGCTAGCACCCAGCCTGGAAACACCATATATTTT. Protein product: CSASTQPGNTIYF.